The clone carrying this TCR beta chain was counted between two and nine times. This sample is part of a study of early T cells in non-severe SARS-CoV-2 infection. A single record per CDR3 protein comes from TCRdb applying MiXCR to the 5' RACE reads. The data hold 65,000 to 70,000 distinct CDR3 sequences, with about a tenth observed a single time. Germline CDR1 is DFQATT and CDR2 is SNEGSKA (reference sequence). The CDR3 consists of 14 residues. The V and J ends lost 1 base and 0 bases respectively, with 6 bases between them. Sequenced sample: whole blood. This receptor was taken from an adult who was a healthcare worker with PCR-confirmed SARS-CoV-2 infection or an uninfected control (not recorded which). The rearrangement uses TRBV20-1 and TRBJ2-2; no clear D. DNA for the CDR3: TGCAGTGCTAGAGTTGGATCGAACACCGGGGAGCTGTTTTTT. This codes for CSARVGSNTGELFF.